Listed below are T cell receptor beta chains from one sample, sequenced in a study of OX40 agonist ivuxolimab in advanced cancers. Here immunoSEQ multiplex PCR was the method, and the copy in TCRdb shows in-frame clones only, minus some. Here the sample spans fewer than 140,000 clones, 90% being singletons. This specimen consisted of CD4+ or CD8+ T cells sorted from blood, obtained in a trial of the OX40 agonist ivuxolimab. The receptors were sampled from an adult with an advanced solid tumor such as melanoma, head and neck, liver or kidney cancer. CDR3s include the opening cysteine and the closing phenylalanine or tryptophan. D genes are given only for firm matches. Where a row states a size, it is once, few, many or the class of an expanded clone; other rows omit it.

V	J	size	D	DNA	CDR3
TRBV6-5	TRBJ2-2	NA	NA	TGTGCCAGCAGTTACCACGGGAACACCGGGGAGCTGTTTTTT	CASSYHGNTGELFF
TRBV30	TRBJ1-2	once	TRBD1	TGTGCCTGGAGTGCCCCCCAGGGGGAATATGGCTACACCTTC	CAWSAPQGEYGYTF
TRBV4-3	TRBJ2-1	NA	NA	TGCGCCAGCAGCCAAGAAGGAGGGGACAATGAGCAGTTCTTC	CASSQEGGDNEQFF
TRBV28	TRBJ1-5	NA	TRBD1	TGTGCCAGTAGGACAGGGGCTAATCAGCCCCAGCATTTT	CASRTGANQPQHF
TRBV5-8	TRBJ2-5	NA	NA	TGTGCCAGCAGCTTTGGGGACCAAGAGACCCAGTACTTC	CASSFGDQETQYF
TRBV19	TRBJ1-4	NA	NA	TGTGCCAGTAGTGGTCTCGAAAAACTGTTTTTT	CASSGLEKLFF
TRBV6-6	TRBJ2-7	NA	NA	TGTGCCAGCAGTTACTCGATACACTTCTACGAGCAGTACTTC	CASSYSIHFYEQYF
TRBV18	TRBJ1-4	NA	NA	TGTGCCAGTGGGGACTATAATGAAAAACTGTTTTTT	CASGDYNEKLFF
TRBV19	TRBJ2-3	NA	NA	TGTGCCAGTAGTATCCAGGGTGGGGATACGCAGTATTTT	CASSIQGGDTQYF
TRBV7-2	TRBJ1-5	NA	TRBD1	TGTGCCAGCAGCAGGAACCAGGGGGGTAATCAGCCCCAGCATTTT	CASSRNQGGNQPQHF
TRBV7-7	TRBJ2-3	NA	NA	TGTGCCAGCAGCTTATCCACCATAAACACAGATACGCAGTATTTT	CASSLSTINTDTQYF
TRBV27	TRBJ1-3	NA	TRBD1	TGTGCCAGCAGCGGGACAGGGGGCTGGTCTGGAAACACCATATATTTT	CASSGTGGWSGNTIYF
TRBV7-8	TRBJ2-5	NA	NA	TGTGCCAGCAGCCCGGGGCTGGCGGGGGAGACCCAGTACTTC	CASSPGLAGETQYF
TRBV11-3	TRBJ1-2	NA	NA	TGTGCCAGCAGCTTAAAAGGTCATGGCTACACCTTC	CASSLKGHGYTF
TRBV28	TRBJ1-5	once	TRBD1	TGTGCCAGCAGTTTTAGGACAGGGGGCGTTTATGGCAATCAGCCCCAGCATTTT	CASSFRTGGVYGNQPQHF
TRBV5-1	TRBJ1-6	NA	TRBD1	TGCGCCAGCAGAAGACAGGGTGACTCACCCCTCCACTTT	CASRRQGDSPLHF
TRBV2	TRBJ1-3	once	NA	TGTGCCAGCATACAGGGATTTGGAAACACCATATATTTT	CASIQGFGNTIYF
TRBV5-1	TRBJ1-4	once	TRBD1	TGCGCCAGCAGCTTGGAGACAGGGGGTGAAAAACTGTTTTTT	CASSLETGGEKLFF
TRBV4-3	TRBJ2-3	NA	TRBD2	TGCGCCAGCAGCCAAACTTCTAGCGGGGGTTTAGATACGCAGTATTTT	CASSQTSSGGLDTQYF